The subject of this entry is one T cell receptor beta chain. There is no known antigen for this receptor. Base quality data are lacking; no much larger clone is found one base away. The data were obtained in a study of blood T cell repertoires in COVID-19 (TCRdb year 2020). Regarding the research as a whole: Collaborator samples came from the United States, Italy and Spain and covered acute and convalescent phases of COVID-19. Sample metadata almost always included a de-identified subject ID, COVID-19 status, age in years and sex. A freely available public database, intended as a resource for researchers studying the immune response to SARS-CoV-2, is where the repertoires were released. Deeply sampled blood TCRbeta repertoires from subjects exposed to, actively infected with, or recovered from COVID-19 were included in the dataset. The material from the prospective study consisted of cDNA or gDNA derived from T cells, B-cell-depleted T cells, or PBMCs. HLA class I and class II types, where available, came from metadata supplied by the sample provider rather than from assay-based typing. The samples were drawn from two sources: the first 160 participants of the ongoing ImmuneRACE study, and some 1,300 subjects contributed by 6 global collaborators. Broad study findings and their caveats: How much clinical and demographic metadata was included differed by source and by participant, and the metadata was provided uncurated.

The collaborating institutions used their own protocols to collect whole blood in K2EDTA tubes. For TCRbeta analysis, collaborator samples were shipped as frozen whole blood, as isolated PBMCs, or as DNA extracted from either sample type. TCRbeta CDR3 regions were amplified from genomic DNA by means of the immunoSEQ Assay, a bias-controlled multiplex PCR. Processing in the source paper ran as follows. Nucleated cell counts per sample were estimated from amplification of reference gene primers within the assay. Sequence reads were collapsed and filtered to measure the absolute abundance of every unique TCRbeta CDR3 rearrangement. For each sample, productive Simpson clonality was calculated as the square root of Simpson's diversity index over productive rearrangements. TCRdb re-hosts the immuneACCESS table, in-frame sequences only. Its copies lack some clones; in the studies checked, an unresolved V gene accounts for under half of them, and the cause for the rest is not known. V and J calls and clone size are as listed in that table; D and trimming were resolved from the DNA. Recorded for this sample are 150,000 to 200,000 clones; about 86% of them occurred a single time. The ten largest clones represent roughly 8.2% of the sample.

Via the germline V gene, CDR1 is SGHTS and CDR2 YDEGEE. There are 12 amino acids in the CDR3, from cysteine to phenylalanine inclusive. Just the 36-base CDR3 DNA is kept, in frame starting at base 1. Trimming at the junction amounts to 3 bases on V and 8 bases on J, and the germline ends lie 8 bases apart. Material: peripheral blood. The rearranged chain carries TRBV5-8 and TRBJ1-4; the D gene remains uncertain. The TCR sequence derives from a man aged 60 to 69 with acute or convalescent COVID-19. The nucleotide sequence is given as TGTGCCAGCAGCTCGCGGAGAGAAAAACTGTTTTTT. Its coded protein is CASSSRREKLFF.